This TCR beta chain was recovered during a study of T cell responses to AZD1222 COVID-19 vaccine. The V gene's germline CDR1 is MDHEN and CDR2 SYDVKM. V was pared by 3 bases and J by 1 base, with 13 bases between. The CDR3 contains 16 residues. Sequencing used immunoSEQ multiplex PCR; TCRdb keeps in-frame clones, though not all of them. The table has about 89,000 clones, about 89% seen once; the top ten hold 11%. Analyses pooled second doses at about 4 or about 12 weeks. The sequence derives from an adult who received the AZD1222 COVID-19 vaccine. The material was peripheral blood, obtained 28 days after the second AZD1222 dose. This chain uses TRBV28 with TRBJ1-3; possibly TRBD1 for D (5 bases). CDR3 bases: TGTGCCAGCAGTTTCCGGACACTAACTTCTGGAAACACCATATATTTT. Its translation: CASSFRTLTSGNTIYF.